These T cell receptor beta chains were read from a single sample in a study of blood T cell repertoires in COVID-19. Profiled with immunoSEQ multiplex PCR; TCRdb holds only in-frame clones, not every one. The profile shows 140,000 or so clones, around four fifths of them singletons. The sample was peripheral blood. These receptor sequences come from an elderly woman with acute or convalescent COVID-19. The CDR3 runs from the conserved cysteine through the conserved F or W. D genes are given only for firm matches. Only part of the rows carry a size: once, few, many, or a class if the clone is expanded.

J gene	V gene	clone size	D gene	CDR3 protein	CDR3 DNA
TRBJ1-4	TRBV7-8	NA	NA	CASTPRSFSTGRMGNEKLFF	TGTGCCAGCACTCCCCGATCGTTCAGTACAGGGCGAATGGGGAATGAAAAACTGTTTTTT
TRBJ2-1	TRBV15	NA	TRBD2	CATSRELAGGGGEQFF	TGTGCCACCAGCAGAGAACTAGCGGGGGGTGGTGGTGAGCAGTTCTTC
TRBJ2-7	TRBV27	NA	NA	CASSRGMAGASYEQYF	TGTGCCAGCAGCCGCGGTATGGCGGGGGCATCCTACGAGCAGTACTTC
TRBJ2-7	TRBV3-1/TRBV3-2	NA	NA	CASSPGSRTLTYEQYF	TGTGCCAGCAGCCCCGGATCCCGGACTCTTACCTACGAGCAGTACTTC
TRBJ1-2	TRBV30	NA	TRBD1	CAWSARYRGQRGYTF	TGTGCCTGGAGTGCCCGTTACAGGGGGCAACGGGGCTACACCTTC
TRBJ1-2	TRBV23-1	NA	NA	CASSQPRRPPANNYGYTF	TGCGCCAGCAGTCAACCACGGAGACCGCCCGCGAACAACTATGGCTACACCTTC
TRBJ2-3	TRBV28	NA	NA	CASSFWGTSTDTQYF	TGTGCCAGCAGTTTCTGGGGGACTAGCACAGATACGCAGTATTTT
TRBJ1-5	TRBV20-1	NA	NA	CSASRSEGQPQHF	TGCAGTGCTAGTCGATCAGAGGGTCAGCCCCAGCATTTT
TRBJ2-2	TRBV30	NA	TRBD1	CAWSWDRNTGELFF	TGTGCCTGGAGTTGGGACAGGAACACCGGGGAGCTGTTTTTT
TRBJ1-1	TRBV7-9	NA	NA	CASSLLGQKNTEAFF	TGTGCCAGCAGCTTATTAGGACAGAAGAACACTGAAGCTTTCTTT
TRBJ1-5	TRBV5-1	NA	NA	CASSLLGETPQHF	TGCGCCAGCAGCTTGTTGGGAGAGACGCCCCAGCATTTT
TRBJ2-5	TRBV27	NA	TRBD2	CASTTWTSGAQETQYF	TGTGCCAGCACCACGTGGACTAGCGGGGCCCAAGAGACCCAGTACTTC
TRBJ1-4	TRBV19	NA	NA	CASSQQGQRLNEKLFF	TGTGCCAGTAGTCAACAAGGACAGAGACTTAATGAAAAACTGTTTTTT
TRBJ1-4	TRBV21-1	NA	NA	CASSPQTGKFF	TGTGCCAGCAGCCCCCAGACAGGAAAGTTTTTT
TRBJ2-7	TRBV5-1	NA	TRBD1	CASSQGQAPYEQYF	TGCGCCAGCAGCCAAGGACAGGCCCCTTACGAGCAGTACTTC
TRBJ2-3	TRBV5-1	NA	NA	CASSFGTVATDTQYF	TGCGCCAGCAGCTTCGGAACAGTCGCCACAGATACGCAGTATTTT
TRBJ2-1	TRBV2	NA	TRBD2	CASSVRDSALRGEQFF	TGTGCCAGCAGTGTCCGGGACTCAGCGCTGCGGGGGGAGCAGTTCTTC
TRBJ2-3	TRBV18	few	NA	CASSPGPATDTQYF	TGTGCCAGCTCACCAGGGCCAGCCACAGATACGCAGTATTTT
TRBJ2-1	TRBV7-8	NA	NA	CASSLDSQPYNEQFF	TGTGCCAGCAGCTTAGATAGCCAACCCTACAATGAGCAGTTCTTC
TRBJ2-2	TRBV4-1	NA	NA	CASSPLTAGGELFF	TGCGCCAGCAGCCCCCTAACGGCGGGTGGGGAGCTGTTTTTT
TRBJ1-5	TRBV20-1	few	NA	CSASEHSGVNQPQHF	TGCAGTGCTAGTGAACACTCAGGGGTTAACCAGCCCCAGCATTTT
TRBJ1-1	TRBV18	NA	TRBD1	CASSPRSFSSQGMNTEAFF	TGTGCCAGCTCACCGCGAAGCTTCAGTTCACAGGGGATGAACACTGAAGCTTTCTTT
TRBJ2-1	TRBV7-2	once	TRBD1	CASRSGTGGGNEQFF	TGTGCCAGCAGATCCGGGACAGGGGGGGGTAATGAGCAGTTCTTC
TRBJ1-2	TRBV3-1/TRBV3-2	NA	NA	CASSQYTGMGGYTF	TGTGCCAGCAGCCAATATACAGGGATGGGTGGCTACACCTTC
TRBJ1-1	TRBV28	NA	NA	CATKNRVNTEAFF	TGTGCGACCAAAAACAGGGTCAACACTGAAGCTTTCTTT
TRBJ2-2	TRBV18	once	NA	CASSPRTGHTGELFF	TGTGCCAGCTCACCAAGAACAGGGCACACCGGGGAGCTGTTTTTT